These 32 T cell receptor beta chains share one sample of origin, sequenced in a study of vaccination effects on CD4 cells after COVID-19 (dated 2022 in TCRdb). No cognate antigen is known for these TCRs. Library method: the immunoSEQ multiplex PCR assay. TCRdb provides this immuneACCESS table in a form limited to in-frame rearrangements. Some clones are lacking; in checked studies, under half of them reflect an unresolved V gene, and why the rest are absent is not known. Within this sample are 20,000 to 25,000 clones, with 70% to 85% of them counted one time only. The top ten clones comprise less than 50% of the sample. To identify antigen-specific CD4+ T cell clonotypes by their expansion, the ViraFEST assay first stimulated PBMC with viral peptide pools and then applied TCR sequencing. After approximately eleven days of culture, CD4+ T cells were isolated with the EasySep CD4+ T cell isolation kit. Convalescent patients had PCR-confirmed SARS-CoV-2 infection between March and December 2020, before Alpha, Beta and Delta variants emerged in the United States.

This sample comprised CD4+ T cells from PBMCs cultured with a peptide pool, obtained before COVID-19 vaccination. The receptors were sampled from a human donor who had a prior SARS-CoV-2 infection.

This clone is categorized as medium-sized. V usage is TRBV2 and J usage is TRBJ2-5; 7 bases map to TRBD1. The junction had 11 bases not matched to a gene; V was cut back by 6 bases and J by 10 bases. Germline loops: CDR1 SNHLY, CDR2 FYNNEI. This CDR3 comprises 13 residues. The CDR3 protein is CASRENRGVSQYF. In DNA form, the CDR3 reads TGTGCCAGCAGGGAGAACAGGGGTGTCAGCCAGTACTTC.

The chain is built from TRBV11-2 and TRBJ2-3, with 10 positions matching TRBD2. This CDR3 comprises 16 residues. The V and J ends lost 5 bases and 2 bases, in that order; junction bases with no gene match: 7. Germline CDR1 reads SGHAT; CDR2 reads FQNNGV. This CDR3 is CASSPRTSGPTDTQYF. In nucleotides, the CDR3 is TGTGCCAGCAGCCCCCGGACTAGCGGACCCACAGATACGCAGTATTTT.

This clone was seen a few times. The CDR3: CASRRGGLLNTGELFF. The CDR3 DNA is TGTGCCAGCCGAAGGGGTGGCCTATTAAACACCGGGGAGCTGTTTTTT. This chain connects TRBV11-3 to TRBJ2-2; possible D gene TRBD1, 5 bases. Between the trimmed V and J ends, which lost 8 bases and 2 bases, there was a span of 18 bases. The CDR3 length is 16 residues. The germline gives CDR1 SGHNT, CDR2 YENEEA.

This chain uses TRBV5-6 with TRBJ1-1; TRBD1 agrees at 9 bases. Germline V gene sequence: CDR1 SGHDT, CDR2 YYEEEE. The CDR3 totals 15 residues. Unmatched junction bases numbered 6, after V lost 2 bases and J lost 4 bases. For the CDR3, the DNA is TGTGCCAGCAGCTTTTTAAACAGGGGGCTCACTGAAGCTTTCTTT. It translates to CASSFLNRGLTEAFF. The full variable domain, with the rest looked up from reference TRBV5-6 and TRBJ1-1, is DAGVTQSPTHLIKTRGQQVTLRCSPKSGHDTVSWYQQALGQGPQFIFQYYEEEERQRGNFPDRFSGHQFPNYSSELNVNALLLGDSALYLCASSFLNRGLTEAFFGQGTRLTVV.

The V and J genes are TRBV11-2 and TRBJ2-3, with D unclear. Deletions cut 5 bases from V and 3 bases from J, with 9 bases between. CDR1 and CDR2 from the germline V gene are SGHAT and FQNNGV. The length of the CDR3 is 13 residues. The CDR3 loop is CASSERRTDTQYF. CDR3 coding DNA: TGTGCCAGCAGCGAGCGACGGACAGATACGCAGTATTTT.

The chain is built from TRBV5-1 and TRBJ1-2; D gene uncertain. The V end was cut by 4 bases, the J end by 4 bases, with 17 bases between. Germline V lookup: CDR1 SGHRS, CDR2 YFSETQ. The CDR3 runs 15 residues. The CDR3 spells CASSRTPPSSYGYTF. The CDR3 DNA follows: TGCGCCAGCAGCCGAACGCCCCCATCCTCCTATGGCTACACCTTC.

This clone was seen just once. This chain connects TRBV5-5 to TRBJ1-4; D unclear. CDR3 size: 14 residues. Looked up from germline, CDR1 is SGHKS and CDR2 is YYEKEE (reference sequence). Trimming shortened V by 7 bases and J by 0 bases, and 10 bases separated the two germline ends. This CDR3 is CASRRGSTNEKLFF. Written as DNA, the CDR3 is TGTGCCAGCCGCCGGGGATCAACTAATGAAAAACTGTTTTTT.

This clone has just a few counts. CDR3 residues: CSASSRQTYNEQFF. In nucleotides, the CDR3 is TGCAGTGCTAGTTCGCGTCAGACCTACAATGAGCAGTTCTTC. The V gene is TRBV20-1, the J gene TRBJ2-1; D is unclear. The V gene lost 3 bases and the J gene lost 2 bases, with 11 bases spanning the gap. Germline values: CDR1 DFQATT, CDR2 SNEGSKA (reference sequence). There are 14 residues in the CDR3.

This rearrangement joins TRBV5-1 to TRBJ2-3; weak D call: TRBD2 (5 bases). This CDR3 is 16 amino acids long. The V and J ends lost 1 base and 1 base respectively, with 13 bases between them. Germline-derived CDR1 and CDR2 are SGHRS and YFSETQ. The CDR3 region has the DNA TGCGCCAGCAGCTTGTGGTCCGGGGTAGGCACAGATACGCAGTATTTT. This gives the protein CASSLWSGVGTDTQYF.

The chain carries TRBV14 and TRBJ2-1, with 8 bases identical to TRBD2. The CDR3 sequence is 15 residues long. Germline CDR1 and CDR2: SGHDN and FVKESK. Germline trimming cut 4 bases from V and 0 bases from J; bases unmatched to any gene: 2. The CDR3 DNA reads as TGTGCCAGCAGCCCACTAGCGGCCTCCTACAATGAGCAGTTCTTC. Translating it yields CASSPLAASYNEQFF.

CDR3 coding DNA: TGTGCCAGCAGTTACAGTTTAAGAGGGAACACTGAAGCTTTCTTT. Translation gives CASSYSLRGNTEAFF. The chain uses TRBV6-5 and TRBJ1-1, with unresolved D. Germline V gene sequence: CDR1 MNHEY, CDR2 SVGAGI. This CDR3 region has 15 residues. Between the trimmed V and J ends, which lost 2 bases and 1 base, there was a span of 11 bases.

The V and J genes are TRBV3-1 (or the pseudogene TRBV3-2) and TRBJ2-3, with D possibly matching TRBD2 (6 bases). This CDR3 has 13 amino acids. Trimming took off 0 bases at V and 9 bases at J, with 10 bases between the two ends. The germline gives CDR1 LGHDT, CDR2 YNNKEL (reference sequence). The CDR3 protein is CASSQDPGATQYF. In DNA form, the CDR3 reads TGTGCCAGCAGCCAAGACCCGGGAGCGACGCAGTATTTT.

Written as DNA, the CDR3 is TGTGCCAGCAGCCAAGCTGCGGCAGGGCAGTTCTATAATTCACCCCTCCACTTT. Its protein is CASSQAAAGQFYNSPLHF. The chain carries TRBV3-1 (or the pseudogene TRBV3-2) and TRBJ1-6, with a weak D call TRBD1 (5 bases). There are 18 residues in the CDR3. The germline V gene has CDR1 LGHDT and CDR2 YNNKEL (reference sequence). V lost 1 base and J lost 3, with 16 bases in between.

The V and J genes are TRBV28 and TRBJ1-4; D gene unclear. Trimming shortened V by 7 bases and J by 4 bases, and 7 bases separated the two germline ends. The CDR3 consists of 12 residues. Germline-derived CDR1 and CDR2 are MDHEN and SYDVKM. The CDR3 DNA reads as TGTGCCAGCAAGACATATAATGAAAAACTGTTTTTT. Its translation is CASKTYNEKLFF.

This chain links TRBV7-2 with TRBJ2-1; D is unclear. Deletions cut 1 base from V and 9 bases from J, with 16 bases between. The CDR3 spans 15 residues. Per germline, CDR1 SGHTA and CDR2 FQGNSA. For the CDR3, the DNA is TGTGCCAGCAGCTTAGGTGGCTCCATAGGTAGTGAGCAGTTCTTC. Protein sequence: CASSLGGSIGSEQFF.

Only a few counts were recorded for this clone. The chain employs TRBV15 and TRBJ2-7; D is unclear. CDR1 is LNHNV, CDR2 YYDKDF, per germline (reference sequence). Trimming cost V 0 bases and J 7 bases, with 10 bases left between them. The CDR3 runs to 13 residues. The CDR3 loop reads CATSRDPVGEQYF. CDR3 nucleotide sequence: TGTGCCACCAGCAGAGATCCCGTGGGGGAGCAGTACTTC.

This clone was picked up one time. The V and J genes are TRBV3-1 (or the pseudogene TRBV3-2) and TRBJ1-4; D is possibly TRBD1 (5 bases). CDR1 and CDR2 (germline): LGHDT, YNNKEL (reference sequence). V lost 4 bases and J 10 bases, leaving 16 bases between the germline ends. The CDR3 is 14 amino acids. The CDR3: CASSLARAPRKLFF. CDR3 sequence (DNA): TGTGCCAGCAGCCTGGCCAGGGCCCCACGAAAACTGTTTTTT.

V usage is TRBV11-3 and J usage is TRBJ2-1; 9 nucleotides match TRBD2. CDR1 is SGHNT and CDR2 is YENEEA in the germline V gene. This CDR3 has 16 amino acids. V was clipped by 5 bases and J by 7 bases; unmatched bases: 12. CDR3 bases: TGTGCCAGCAGCCGGAGGGTGGCTAGCGGGATAAATGAGCAGTTCTTC. The encoded protein is CASSRRVASGINEQFF. The full variable domain, in which reference TRBV11-3 and TRBJ2-1 provide the parts outside the CDR3, is EAGVVQSPRYKIIEKKQPVAFWCNPISGHNTLYWYLQNLGQGPELLIRYENEEAVDDSQLPKDRFSAERLKGVDSTLKIQPAELGDSAVYLCASSRRVASGINEQFFGPGTRLTVL.

In its sample, this clone was seen a few times. The chain combines TRBV9 with TRBJ1-6, with D perhaps TRBD1 (6 bases). Trimming took 3 bases from V and 10 from J, leaving 14 bases between them. The CDR3 has 14 residues. The germline V gene encodes CDR1 SGDLS and CDR2 YYNGEE. Here the CDR3 reads CASSEGDALSPLHF. The DNA of the CDR3 is TGTGCCAGCAGCGAGGGGGACGCCCTGTCACCCCTCCACTTT.

The chain joins TRBV7-9 to TRBJ2-7; the match to TRBD1 covers 9 bases. The CDR3 is made up of 14 amino acids. Per the germline V gene, CDR1 is SEHNR and CDR2 is FQNEAQ (reference sequence). V lost 1 base to trimming and J lost 7 bases; unmatched junction nucleotides: 5. This chain's CDR3 is CASSLGDRVVEQYF. The DNA of the CDR3 is TGTGCCAGCAGCTTAGGGGACAGGGTGGTTGAGCAGTACTTC. The variable domain in full, completed from reference TRBV7-9 and TRBJ2-7, reads DTGVSQNPRHKITKRGQNVTFRCDPISEHNRLYWYRQTLGQGPEFLTYFQNEAQLEKSRLLSDRFSAERPKGSFSTLEIQRTEQGDSAMYLCASSLGDRVVEQYFGPGTRLTVT.

For the CDR3, the DNA is TGTGCCAGCAGCATACCTACAGGGTCCTCTAACTATGGCTACACCTTC. Amino acids: CASSIPTGSSNYGYTF. The gene calls are TRBV7-9 and TRBJ1-2, with D possibly being TRBD1 (6 bases). This CDR3 region has 16 residues. Germline CDR1 SEHNR, CDR2 FQNEAQ (reference sequence). V lost 5 bases and J lost 0, with 16 bases in between. Full variable domain (remainder filled in from reference TRBV7-9 and TRBJ1-2): DTGVSQNPRHKITKRGQNVTFRCDPISEHNRLYWYRQTLGQGPEFLTYFQNEAQLEKSRLLSDRFSAERPKGSFSTLEIQRTEQGDSAMYLCASSIPTGSSNYGYTFGSGTRLTVV.

V usage is TRBV9 and J usage is TRBJ1-2; TRBD1 matches at 9 bases. Per germline, CDR1 SGDLS and CDR2 YYNGEE. The CDR3 contains 13 residues. V shed 7 bases and J 4 bases; nucleotides not matched to a gene: 5. The CDR3, as DNA: TGTGCCAGCCAGGGACAGGGTGCCTATGGCTACACCTTC. Protein: CASQGQGAYGYTF.

The chain uses TRBV7-2 and TRBJ2-5; 9 positions match TRBD1. This CDR3 spans 14 amino acids. Trimming at V came to 3 bases and at J to 5 bases, leaving 4 bases not matched to a gene. Germline CDR1 SGHTA, CDR2 FQGNSA. The CDR3 sequence: CASSFHRGRETQYF. The CDR3 DNA follows: TGTGCCAGCAGCTTCCACAGGGGGCGGGAGACCCAGTACTTC.

This chain uses TRBV19 with TRBJ1-2; D not certain. This CDR3 contains 16 residues. The germline CDR1 and CDR2 sequences are LNHDA and SQIVND (reference sequence). Trimming removed 4 bases from V and 3 bases from J, with 18 bases in between. The CDR3 DNA sequence: TGTGCCAGTAGTAAGGCTTCACAGCCCACTTACTATGGCTACACCTTC. It codes for CASSKASQPTYYGYTF.

The CDR3 sequence is CASRNRTGKTEAFF. In nucleotides, the CDR3 is TGTGCCAGCAGAAACCGGACAGGGAAGACTGAAGCTTTCTTT. The V and J genes are TRBV6-4 and TRBJ1-1; 8 positions agree with TRBD1. The CDR3 runs to 14 residues. Germline V gene sequence: CDR1 MRHNA, CDR2 SNTAGT. Trimming at V came to 6 bases and at J to 5 bases, leaving 8 bases not matched to a gene.

The chain carries TRBV4-3 and TRBJ2-3, with 12 bases fitting TRBD2. The germline gives CDR1 LGHNA, CDR2 YSLEER. J gave up 1 base and V 0 bases, and 11 bases lay outside the gene matches. This CDR3 is 20 amino acids long. CDR3 sequence (DNA): TGCGCCAGCAGCCAAGATATTGCCCGACTAGCGGGAGCGGGCACAGATACGCAGTATTTT. It is translated as CASSQDIARLAGAGTDTQYF.

The chain couples TRBV2 to TRBJ1-1; 8 nucleotides agree with TRBD1. The CDR3 contains 15 residues. The germline gives CDR1 SNHLY, CDR2 FYNNEI. The J segment lost 4 bases and the V segment lost 7 bases, leaving 11 bases of the junction unmatched. The CDR3 region is CASIAQGGYGTEAFF. Here the CDR3 DNA reads TGTGCCAGCATTGCACAGGGGGGTTACGGCACTGAAGCTTTCTTT.

Of note for this clone: Different DNA sequences within this sample yield the same CDR3. The chain employs TRBV2 and TRBJ2-5, with 7 bases aligning to TRBD2. Trimming removed 5 bases from V and 7 bases from J; junction bases left unmatched: 4. The CDR3 length is 12 residues. In germline, CDR1 is SNHLY, CDR2 FYNNEI. In DNA, the CDR3 is TGTGCCAGCAGTACCGGGAGGTGGACCCAGTACTTC. Translation gives CASSTGRWTQYF.

The chain joins TRBV7-9 to TRBJ2-6; D may be TRBD2 (5 bases). The CDR3 runs to 21 residues. The V and J ends lost 6 bases and 0 bases respectively, with 27 bases between them. In germline, CDR1 is SEHNR, CDR2 FQNEAQ (reference sequence). CDR3 protein: CASRLGGLGKPPLSGANVLTF. CDR3 nucleotides: TGTGCCAGCAGGTTGGGCGGGTTAGGGAAGCCCCCCCTCTCTGGGGCCAACGTCCTGACTTTC. The full variable domain, in which reference TRBV7-9 and TRBJ2-6 provide the parts outside the CDR3, is DTGVSQNPRHKITKRGQNVTFRCDPISEHNRLYWYRQTLGQGPEFLTYFQNEAQLEKSRLLSDRFSAERPKGSFSTLEIQRTEQGDSAMYLCASRLGGLGKPPLSGANVLTFGAGSRLTVL.

This rearrangement joins TRBV3-1 (or the pseudogene TRBV3-2) to TRBJ2-2; 7 bases line up with TRBD2. CDR3 length: 16 amino acids. Per the germline V gene, CDR1 is LGHDT and CDR2 is YNNKEL (reference sequence). After removal of 0 bases from V and 6 bases from J, the junction contained 7 bases not matched to a gene. CDR3 region: CASSQDGGSNAGELFF. CDR3 nucleotide sequence: TGTGCCAGCAGCCAAGACGGCGGGAGTAACGCCGGGGAGCTGTTTTTT.

The chain joins TRBV4-3 to TRBJ2-4; 7 bases map to TRBD2. V was pared by 6 bases and J by 0 bases, with 5 bases of the junction left unmatched. CDR1 LGHNA and CDR2 YSLEER come from the germline V gene. CDR3 length equals 15 residues. CDR3 DNA: TGCGCCAGCAGTCGGGACTACCTAGCCAAAAACATTCAGTACTTC. The encoded protein is CASSRDYLAKNIQYF.

This clone appeared a single time. The rearrangement links TRBV6-1 to TRBJ2-1; D gene uncertain. This CDR3 is 14 amino acids long. V lost 2 bases to trimming and J lost 6 bases, with 11 bases between them. CDR1 and CDR2 from the germline V gene are MNHNS and SASEGT. CDR3 sequence reads: CASSERLFANEQFF. Here the CDR3 DNA reads TGTGCCAGCAGTGAAAGATTGTTTGCCAATGAGCAGTTCTTC.